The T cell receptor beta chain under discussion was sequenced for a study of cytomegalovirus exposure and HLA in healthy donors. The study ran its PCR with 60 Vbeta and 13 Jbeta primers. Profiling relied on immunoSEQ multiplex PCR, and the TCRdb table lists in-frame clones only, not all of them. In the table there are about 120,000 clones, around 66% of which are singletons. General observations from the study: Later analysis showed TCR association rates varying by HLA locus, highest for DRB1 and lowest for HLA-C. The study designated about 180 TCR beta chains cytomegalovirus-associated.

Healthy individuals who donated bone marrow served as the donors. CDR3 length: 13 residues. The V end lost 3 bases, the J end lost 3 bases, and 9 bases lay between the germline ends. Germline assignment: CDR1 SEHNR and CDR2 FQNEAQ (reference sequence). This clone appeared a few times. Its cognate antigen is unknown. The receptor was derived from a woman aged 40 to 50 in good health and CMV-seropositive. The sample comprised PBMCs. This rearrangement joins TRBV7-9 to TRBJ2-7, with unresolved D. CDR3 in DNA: TGTGCCAGCAGCTTCGACATCGGCTACGAGCAGTACTTC. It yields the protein CASSFDIGYEQYF.